This T cell receptor (beta chain) was identified during a study of human T cells and chemical hapten exposure. Study-wide background: An area of 2 cm by about 2.2 cm on upper inner arm skin received 2% DPC for sensitization.

Time point indicated: patch test 1, 2 weeks after DPC sensitization. Treatment meaning: therapeutic diphenylcyclopropenone sensitization with weekly scalp DPC. Each CDR3 protein gets one entry after TCRdb re-called the RACE reads with MiXCR. The sample lists some 350,000 distinct CDR3 sequences; under 8% were seen once. This clonotype was detected ten times or more. Antigen specificity is unknown. General observations from the study: Unchanged with DPC sensitization were TCRs above 1 in 1000 frequency.

V lost 2 bases and J lost 3, with 8 bases in between. The length of the CDR3 is 13 residues. Germline V gene sequence: CDR1 SNHLY, CDR2 FYNNEI. Specimen: whole blood, collected in connection with sensitization to the hapten diphenylcyclopropenone (DPC). This TCR was sampled from a woman in her late teens or twenties with alopecia areata. Some clones in this sample may be carry-over from other donors' samples. V gene TRBV2 combines with J gene TRBJ2-7, with no clear D. DNA of the CDR3: TGTGCCAGCAGTGAACAGCCAGACTACGAGCAGTACTTC. It translates to CASSEQPDYEQYF.